This TCR beta chain derives from a study of cytomegalovirus exposure and HLA in healthy donors. PCR involved 60 Vbeta and 13 Jbeta primers. Sequenced by immunoSEQ multiplex PCR; TCRdb stores in-frame clones only, minus some. In the table there are over 110,000 clones, approximately 78% of which are singletons. Notes on the study in general: Using the classifier, cytomegalovirus status was reportedly diagnosed with high specificity and sensitivity.

The CDR3 is 14 amino acids. The V gene's germline CDR1 is SQVTM and CDR2 ANQGSEA. Unmatched junction bases numbered 12, after V lost 7 bases and J lost 4 bases. Regarding this clone: The antigen remains unidentified.

This receptor was obtained from a woman aged 40 to 50 in good health and CMV-seropositive. Sequencing input: PBMCs. V usage is TRBV29-1 and J usage is TRBJ1-1; 7 nucleotides agree with TRBD1. CDR3 in DNA: TGCAGCGCCGGCTCAGGGGGTGCGATCACTGAAGCTTTCTTT. Translated, it gives CSAGSGGAITEAFF. The entire variable domain, with the rest obtained from reference TRBV29-1 and TRBJ1-1, is as follows: SAVISQKPSRDICQRGTSLTIQCQVDSQVTMMFWYRQQPGQSLTLIATANQGSEATYESGFVIDKFPISRPNLTFSTLTVSNMSPEDSSIYLCSAGSGGAITEAFFGQGTRLTVV.